One sample yielded the 15 T cell receptor beta chains listed below, sequenced in a study of shared clonotypes between healthy human individuals. Libraries were prepared by immunoSEQ multiplex PCR; TCRdb keeps only in-frame clonotypes and omits some of them. The sample has some 2.1 million clones; approximately 94% are singletons. Naive CD8 cells lacked CD45RO, underwent positive selection for CCR7 and left out terminally differentiated effector memory CD45RA+ cells. Sequencing was carried out using naive CD8+ T cells sorted from blood. The receptor source for this set is a young man in good health.

This chain joins TRBV5-1 and TRBJ2-7; the D gene is possibly TRBD2 (5 bases). This CDR3 is 15 amino acids long. V was shortened by 0 bases and J by 4 bases, with 14 bases between the two germline ends. In germline, CDR1 is SGHRS, CDR2 YFSETQ. CDR3 protein: CASSLAYDYSYEQYF. Here the CDR3 DNA reads TGCGCCAGCAGCTTGGCTTATGACTACTCTTACGAGCAGTACTTC.

This chain uses TRBV27 with TRBJ2-7; possible D gene TRBD2, 5 bases. This CDR3 contains 15 residues. V was cut by 5 bases and J by 2 bases, with 16 bases left in between. From germline, CDR1 is MNHEY and CDR2 SMNVEV (reference sequence). Here the CDR3 DNA reads TGTGCCAGCAGTCCGAGCCTCCTACTAGCCTACGAGCAGTACTTC. It encodes CASSPSLLLAYEQYF.

The chain's CDR3 is CASSHRGLETQYF. DNA for the CDR3: TGTGCCAGCAGCCATAGGGGGCTTGAGACCCAGTACTTC. This sequence joins TRBV13 and TRBJ2-5, with TRBD1 matching 7 bases. With V trimmed by 5 bases and J by 5 bases, 5 bases remained unmatched. CDR1 and CDR2 from the germline V gene are PRHDT and FYEKMQ (reference sequence). The CDR3 is 13 amino acids.

This chain links TRBV7-8 with TRBJ2-4; D possibly corresponds to TRBD1 (6 bases). V was clipped by 7 bases and J by 0 bases, with 16 bases between them. This CDR3 region has 16 residues. Germline CDR1 is SGHVS and CDR2 is FQNEAQ. DNA for the CDR3: TGTGCCAGCACTTCACAGGGTTTAGAAGCCAAAAACATTCAGTACTTC. Protein: CASTSQGLEAKNIQYF. Using reference TRBV7-8 and TRBJ2-4 for the parts outside the CDR3, the full variable domain is GAGVSQSPRYKVAKRGQDVALRCDPISGHVSLFWYQQALGQGPEFLTYFQNEAQLDKSGLPSDRFFAERPEGSVSTLKIQRTQQEDSAVYLCASTSQGLEAKNIQYFGAGTRLSVL.

On this clone itself: Other DNA sequences of this sample code for an identical CDR3. The chain employs TRBV4-2 and TRBJ1-5; the match to TRBD1 covers 7 bases. V lost 0 bases to trimming and J lost 1 base; unmatched junction nucleotides: 3. Germline V gene lookup returns CDR1 LGHNA and CDR2 YNFKEQ. The CDR3 loop spans 16 amino acids. The CDR3: CASSQETGISNQPQHF. CDR3 bases: TGTGCCAGCAGCCAAGAGACAGGGATCAGCAATCAGCCCCAGCATTTT.

The chain employs TRBV6-4 and TRBJ2-3, with TRBD2 identical over 15 bases. This CDR3 spans 19 amino acids. The germline CDR1 and CDR2 sequences are MRHNA and SNTAGT. V was clipped by 4 bases and J by 6 bases; unmatched bases: 14. The CDR3 loop is CASSVRGLAGGPKLDTQYF. Here the CDR3 DNA reads TGTGCCAGCAGTGTTCGTGGACTAGCGGGGGGGCCTAAATTGGATACGCAGTATTTT.

The gene calls are TRBV6-5 and TRBJ1-2; unclear D gene. CDR3 length: 13 residues. Per germline, CDR1 MNHEY and CDR2 SVGAGI. Trimming removed 2 bases at V and 2 bases at J, with 6 bases between. The CDR3 coding sequence is TGTGCCAGCAGTTACGACAACAACTATGGCTACACCTTC. Translation: CASSYDNNYGYTF.

The rearrangement joins TRBV18 to TRBJ2-5; the match to TRBD1 covers 9 bases. TRBJ2-7 explains the end of the DNA better; the J call may be wrong. Germline lookup yields CDR1 KGHSH and CDR2 LQKENI. This CDR3 spans 15 amino acids. Here the CDR3 reads CASSPTGQGSYEQYF. CDR3 nucleotide sequence: TGTGCCAGCTCACCGACGGGACAGGGCTCCTACGAGCAGTACTTC.

This clone appeared a single time. The chain has TRBV27 and TRBJ2-3; possibly TRBD1 for D (5 bases). The V gene lost 2 bases and the J gene lost 6 bases, with 12 bases spanning the gap. CDR1 and CDR2 (germline): MNHEY, SMNVEV (reference sequence). The CDR3 is made up of 14 amino acids. The CDR3 coding sequence is TGTGCCAGCAGTTTAATACAGGCCCGGGATACGCAGTATTTT. Translating gives CASSLIQARDTQYF.

The chain links TRBV27 to TRBJ2-7; tentative D call: TRBD1 (5 bases). In germline, CDR1 is MNHEY, CDR2 SMNVEV (reference sequence). The V gene lost 6 bases and the J gene lost 1 base, with 7 bases spanning the gap. The CDR3 totals 12 residues. The CDR3 loop reads CASRSGSYEQYF. The CDR3 DNA follows: TGTGCCAGCAGGTCAGGGTCCTACGAGCAGTACTTC.

The CDR3 is CATSRDRASPYGYTF. CDR3 nucleotide sequence: TGTGCCACCAGCAGGGACAGGGCTTCACCCTATGGCTACACCTTC. V and J are TRBV15 and TRBJ1-2; 8 nucleotides agree with TRBD1. Trimming cost V 3 bases and J 4 bases; bases outside gene matches: 7. CDR3 size: 15 residues. CDR1 is LNHNV, CDR2 YYDKDF, per germline (reference sequence).

The chain combines TRBV30 with TRBJ2-5, with D possibly TRBD2 on 5 matching bases. Germline assignment: CDR1 GTSNPN and CDR2 SVGIG (reference sequence). The CDR3 covers 15 residues. V lost 0 bases to trimming and J lost 5 bases, with 16 bases between them. The CDR3 bases are TGTGCCTGGAGTGTAGGTGGGAGCTGGGAGGAGACCCAGTACTTC. Amino acid sequence: CAWSVGGSWEETQYF.

V and J are TRBV5-8 and TRBJ2-3; tentative D call: TRBD2 (5 bases). The germline gives CDR1 SGHTS, CDR2 YDEGEE. V lost 1 base to trimming and J lost 4 bases, with 7 bases between them. The CDR3 spans 13 residues. The CDR3 DNA reads as TGTGCCAGCAGCTTGCCGAGGGCAGATACGCAGTATTTT. The encoded protein is CASSLPRADTQYF.

Of note for this clone: Other DNA sequences in the same sample also yield this CDR3. The chain employs TRBV2 and TRBJ2-7; D gene uncertain. Trimming shortened V by 0 bases and J by 0 bases, and 6 bases separated the two germline ends. This CDR3 comprises 14 residues. Germline CDR1 reads SNHLY; CDR2 reads FYNNEI. The chain's CDR3 is CASSEAGNSYEQYF. As DNA, the CDR3 is TGTGCCAGCAGTGAAGCGGGCAACTCCTACGAGCAGTACTTC.

This rearrangement joins TRBV5-6 to TRBJ1-5; 10 nucleotides match TRBD1. Trimming cost V 5 bases and J 0 bases; bases outside gene matches: 11. This CDR3 is 18 amino acids long. The V gene's germline CDR1 is SGHDT and CDR2 YYEEEE. In DNA form, the CDR3 reads TGTGCCAGCAGTTTCCGGGACAGGGGCCATCATAGCAATCAGCCCCAGCATTTT. Translating gives CASSFRDRGHHSNQPQHF.